The 25 T cell receptor beta chains reported below all come from one sample, sequenced in a study of OX40 agonist ivuxolimab in advanced cancers. The assay was immunoSEQ multiplex PCR, and TCRdb's table has in-frame clones only and misses some. This sample has about 58,000 clones, with about 86% found just once. The input for sequencing was CD4+ or CD8+ T cells sorted from blood, taken in a trial of the OX40 agonist ivuxolimab. These receptors all stem from an adult with an advanced solid tumor such as melanoma, head and neck, liver or kidney cancer.

The chain's CDR3 is CASSSGTSGGAYTDTQYF. The CDR3 DNA is TGCGCCAGCAGCTCCGGGACTAGCGGGGGGGCCTACACAGATACGCAGTATTTT. The chain couples TRBV5-1 to TRBJ2-3; TRBD2 matches at 16 bases. With 3 bases clipped from V and 2 bases from J, the junction kept 6 bases outside the gene matches. The CDR3 is made up of 18 amino acids. Germline lookup yields CDR1 SGHRS and CDR2 YFSETQ.

The chain combines TRBV7-9 with TRBJ2-5; 9 positions match TRBD1. The CDR3 spans 17 residues. V shed 4 bases, J shed 4 bases, and the junction held 13 bases outside the gene matches. CDR1 is SEHNR and CDR2 is FQNEAQ in the germline V gene (reference sequence). CDR3 nucleotides: TGTGCCAGCAGCTACCTTCTCCGGACAGGGGCCGGAGAGACCCAGTACTTC. Residues: CASSYLLRTGAGETQYF.

The chain uses TRBV11-2 and TRBJ2-2, with D unresolved. The CDR3 loop spans 14 amino acids. V was cut by 5 bases and J by 3 bases, with 10 bases left in between. Germline lookup yields CDR1 SGHAT and CDR2 FQNNGV. CDR3 region: CASSIHRDTGELFF. The CDR3 coding sequence is TGTGCCAGCAGCATCCACCGGGACACCGGGGAGCTGTTTTTT. Full variable domain (rest looked up from reference TRBV11-2 and TRBJ2-2): EAGVAQSPRYKIIEKRQSVAFWCNPISGHATLYWYQQILGQGPKLLIQFQNNGVVDDSQLPKDRFSAERLKGVDSTLKIQPAKLEDSAVYLCASSIHRDTGELFFGEGSRLTVL.

The DNA for the CDR3 is TGTGCCATCAATGCCGGGCAGGGGGCGTCGGACACTGAAGCTTTCTTT. This sequence encodes CAINAGQGASDTEAFF. The chain carries TRBV10-3 and TRBJ1-1, with 8 bases fitting TRBD1. The CDR3 spans 16 residues. V trimming: 7 bases; J trimming: 3 bases; junction bases outside the gene matches: 13. Per germline, CDR1 ENHRY and CDR2 SYGVKD.

This sequence joins TRBV18 and TRBJ1-3; D not resolved. Per the germline V gene, CDR1 is KGHSH and CDR2 is LQKENI. The CDR3 contains 15 residues. V gave up 3 bases and J gave up 0 bases, with 9 bases separating them. The CDR3 DNA sequence: TGTGCCAGCTCACCTAAGCCCTACTCTGGAAACACCATATATTTT. This gives the protein CASSPKPYSGNTIYF.

In its sample, this clone was seen once. The V and J genes are TRBV6-5 and TRBJ1-6; 10 nucleotides align to TRBD1. V lost 2 bases, J lost 9 bases, and 4 bases stayed unmatched. This CDR3 contains 15 residues. The germline V gene encodes CDR1 MNHEY and CDR2 SVGAGI. The DNA of the CDR3 is TGTGCCAGCAGTTACGGACAGGGGGTCGGTTCACCCCTCCACTTT. Translation: CASSYGQGVGSPLHF.

V gene TRBV21-1 combines with J gene TRBJ2-7. TRBV21-1 is a pseudogene locus. The CDR3 runs 14 residues. CDR3 region: CASSKSPHSYEQYF. The CDR3 bases are TGTGCCAGCAGCAAATCGCCTCATTCCTACGAGCAGTACTTC.

The J gene is TRBJ2-2, the V gene TRBV27, with 9 bases aligning to TRBD1. Germline assignment: CDR1 MNHEY and CDR2 SMNVEV (reference sequence). With V trimmed by 0 bases and J by 1 base, 3 bases remained unmatched. The CDR3 is made up of 17 amino acids. CDR3 amino acids: CASSLSGTGRNTGELFF. CDR3 sequence (DNA): TGTGCCAGCAGTTTATCCGGGACAGGGCGGAACACCGGGGAGCTGTTTTTT.

V usage is TRBV27 and J usage is TRBJ1-6, with TRBD1 as a possible D gene (5 bases). The CDR3 is 17 amino acids. Trimming shortened V by 4 bases and J by 0 bases, and 13 bases separated the two germline ends. The germline V gene encodes CDR1 MNHEY and CDR2 SMNVEV (reference sequence). This CDR3 is CASSSYRPNSYNSPLHF. The CDR3 DNA sequence: TGTGCCAGCAGTTCTTACAGGCCCAACTCCTATAATTCACCCCTCCACTTT.

CDR3 in DNA: TGTGCCACCAGCAGAGATTTGAGGGGCAGGGGGCAAGGAAATCAGCCCCAGCATTTT. Its translation is CATSRDLRGRGQGNQPQHF. This sequence joins TRBV15 and TRBJ1-5; 8 positions match TRBD1. The CDR3 sequence is 19 residues long. Germline V gene lookup returns CDR1 LNHNV and CDR2 YYDKDF (reference sequence). V lost 0 bases and J lost 4; bases outside the gene matches: 14. Variable domain in full (rest from reference TRBV15 and TRBJ1-5): DAMVIQNPRYQVTQFGKPVTLSCSQTLNHNVMYWYQQKSSQAPKLLFHYYDKDFNNEADTPDNFQSRRPNTSFCFLDIRSPGLGDTAMYLCATSRDLRGRGQGNQPQHFGDGTRLSIL.

The chain couples TRBV13 to TRBJ1-3, with D hard to call. CDR3 size: 14 residues. The germline V gene has CDR1 PRHDT and CDR2 FYEKMQ (reference sequence). V was trimmed by 5 bases and J by 0 bases, leaving 8 bases between them. The CDR3: CASSLSRSGNTIYF. In nucleotides, the CDR3 is TGTGCCAGCAGCCTCAGCCGCTCTGGAAACACCATATATTTT.

This chain uses TRBV5-5 with TRBJ1-4; D is unresolved. The CDR3 extends over 16 amino acids. Germline-derived CDR1 and CDR2 are SGHKS and YYEKEE (reference sequence). V was pared by 4 bases and J by 3 bases, with 16 bases between. In DNA form, the CDR3 reads TGTGCCAGCAGCCTAGGACTGACCTTCTCTAATGAAAAACTGTTTTTT. Translated, it gives CASSLGLTFSNEKLFF.

The chain combines TRBV5-1 with TRBJ2-5; 7 bases match TRBD1. The CDR3 consists of 14 residues. Germline loops: CDR1 SGHRS, CDR2 YFSETQ. J gave up 5 bases and V 7 bases, and 11 bases lay outside the gene matches. In nucleotides, the CDR3 is TGCGCCAGCGGGGCAGGGGGAACACGGGAGACCCAGTACTTC. Translating it yields CASGAGGTRETQYF.

This sequence joins TRBV28 and TRBJ1-5, with 7 bases aligning to TRBD1. With V trimmed by 6 bases and J by 4 bases, 6 bases remained unmatched. The germline V gene has CDR1 MDHEN and CDR2 SYDVKM. The CDR3 extends over 14 amino acids. CDR3 nucleotides: TGTGCCAGCAGCCGACAGGGTGGGAATCAGCCCCAGCATTTT. The encoded protein is CASSRQGGNQPQHF.

The gene calls are TRBV18 and TRBJ1-6; unclear D gene. V was pared by 2 bases and J by 5 bases, with 10 bases between. This CDR3 spans 15 amino acids. Germline V gene lookup returns CDR1 KGHSH and CDR2 LQKENI. The CDR3 reads CASSPRQTNNSPLHF. DNA for the CDR3: TGTGCCAGCTCACCAAGGCAGACTAATAATTCACCCCTCCACTTT.

The chain recombines TRBV9 with TRBJ1-6; a possible D gene is TRBD1 (5 bases). This CDR3 region has 20 residues. Trimming pared 1 base from V and 2 bases from J, leaving 22 bases between. CDR1 is SGDLS and CDR2 is YYNGEE in the germline V gene. CDR3 bases: TGTGCCAGCAGCGTATCTCCACGCGACAGCGGGGGGGCCTATAATTCACCCCTCCACTTT. Translating it yields CASSVSPRDSGGAYNSPLHF. Full variable domain (outside the CDR3, taken from reference TRBV9 and TRBJ1-6): DSGVTQTPKHLITATGQRVTLRCSPRSGDLSVYWYQQSLDQGLQFLIQYYNGEERAKGNILERFSAQQFPDLHSELNLSSLELGDSALYFCASSVSPRDSGGAYNSPLHFGNGTRLTVT.

V is TRBV5-1 and J is TRBJ1-6, with unresolved D. CDR3 length: 14 residues. Trimming stripped 2 bases from V and 13 bases from J, with 16 bases between. Germline CDR1 reads SGHRS; CDR2 reads YFSETQ. The CDR3 protein is CASSLGQSIRPLHF. CDR3 DNA sequence: TGCGCCAGCAGCTTAGGGCAGAGCATTCGGCCCCTCCACTTT.

The gene calls are TRBV18 and TRBJ1-4, with no clear D. Germline CDR1 reads KGHSH; CDR2 reads LQKENI. Trimming took 4 bases from V and 0 from J, leaving 9 bases between them. This CDR3 spans 15 amino acids. CDR3 sequence reads: CASSRTVATNEKLFF. As DNA, the CDR3 is TGTGCCAGCTCACGAACGGTTGCAACTAATGAAAAACTGTTTTTT.

The chain couples TRBV5-1 to TRBJ2-3, with TRBD2 matching over 8 bases. J was trimmed by 0 bases and V by 6 bases; bases with no gene match: 6. There are 15 residues in the CDR3. The germline CDR1 and CDR2 sequences are SGHRS and YFSETQ. Written as DNA, the CDR3 is TGCGCCAGCACGCGGGGGGCGGGGAGCACAGATACGCAGTATTTT. Translation gives CASTRGAGSTDTQYF.

The chain carries TRBV7-2 and TRBJ1-1; D is unclear. Germline V CDR1 and CDR2: SGHTA, FQGNSA. The CDR3 is 14 residues long. V dropped 6 bases and J dropped 0 bases, with 11 bases sitting between them. This chain's CDR3 is CASRVRHLNTEAFF. The CDR3 region has the DNA TGTGCCAGCAGAGTCAGACATTTGAACACTGAAGCTTTCTTT.

This rearrangement joins TRBV14 to TRBJ1-3; D is undetermined. The V end was cut by 8 bases, the J end by 3 bases, with 14 bases between. Germline CDR1 is SGHDN and CDR2 is FVKESK. The CDR3 is 14 amino acids. CDR3 in DNA: TGTGCCAGCCGCAGTCGGGGAGGTGGAAACACCATATATTTT. This sequence encodes CASRSRGGGNTIYF.

The rearrangement links TRBV4-2 to TRBJ1-2; D may be TRBD1 (6 bases). CDR3 length: 12 residues. Germline CDR1 is LGHNA and CDR2 is YNFKEQ. The V and J ends lost 4 bases and 6 bases respectively, with 9 bases between them. CDR3 bases: TGTGCCAGCAGCCCAAGGGGGAATGGCTACACCTTC. Residues: CASSPRGNGYTF.

The chain combines TRBV5-4 with TRBJ2-7, with D perhaps matching TRBD1 (6 bases). Germline V gene data show CDR1 as SGHNT and CDR2 as YYREEE (reference sequence). Trimming shortened V by 4 bases and J by 6 bases, and 11 bases separated the two germline ends. This CDR3 region has 12 residues. The CDR3 region has the DNA TGTGCCAGCAGCCGAGACAGGTTCGAGCAGTACTTC. This translates into CASSRDRFEQYF. Variable domain in full (rest from reference TRBV5-4 and TRBJ2-7): ETGVTQSPTHLIKTRGQQVTLRCSSQSGHNTVSWYQQALGQGPQFIFQYYREEENGRGNFPPRFSGLQFPNYSSELNVNALELDDSALYLCASSRDRFEQYFGPGTRLTVT.

The CDR3 sequence: CASSPDRGSYEQYF. The CDR3 DNA sequence: TGTGCCAGCAGTCCGGACAGGGGGTCCTACGAGCAGTACTTC. The chain is built from TRBV6-5 and TRBJ2-7; 10 bases align to TRBD1. This CDR3 region has 14 residues. Germline loops: CDR1 MNHEY, CDR2 SVGAGI. V was clipped by 5 bases and J by 1 base; unmatched bases: 2.

V usage is TRBV5-1 and J usage is TRBJ2-3; D unresolved. The CDR3 runs 14 residues. V lost 3 bases and J 1 base, leaving 9 bases between the germline ends. Germline assignment: CDR1 SGHRS and CDR2 YFSETQ. The CDR3 DNA sequence: TGCGCCAGCAGCTACCGATCCCGCACAGATACGCAGTATTTT. Its protein is CASSYRSRTDTQYF.